This entry describes one T cell receptor beta chain. What it recognizes is unknown. This specimen comes from a study of graft-versus-host responses after intestinal transplantation. Study details: All of the recipients had induction that used anti-thymocyte globulin, then tacrolimus and steroids for two to three years.

Profiling relied on immunoSEQ multiplex PCR, and the TCRdb table lists in-frame clones only, not all of them. The sample consists of about 130,000 clones, around 94% of them appearing once. CDR1 is SGHRS and CDR2 is YFSETQ in the germline V gene. The CDR3 length is 13 residues. Trimming cost V 3 bases and J 6 bases; bases outside gene matches: 2. Study findings and constraints: Circulating GvH clones peaking coincided with falling HvG clones soon after transplant. Recipient bone marrow held GvH clones, some seen earlier in ileum or blood. Graft-versus-host to host-versus-graft clonal ratios in allografts were high in patients with graft-donor T cell macrochimerism.

The origin of this receptor is a human donor who received an intestinal transplant. The source material was unstimulated CD4+ T cells sorted from spleen or lymph node cells, sampled before intestinal transplant. V usage is TRBV5-1 and J usage is TRBJ1-2; 10 bases match TRBD1. The CDR3 sequence: CASSWDRGDGYTF. In nucleotides, the CDR3 is TGCGCCAGCAGCTGGGACAGGGGCGATGGCTACACCTTC.